The present TCR beta chain was sequenced within a study of T cell responses to AZD1222 COVID-19 vaccine. CDR1 MNHNY and CDR2 SVGAGI come from the germline V gene (reference sequence). The CDR3 runs to 17 residues. The V and J ends lost 5 bases and 3 bases, in that order; junction bases with no gene match: 13. The repertoire was sequenced with immunoSEQ multiplex PCR; TCRdb's copy has only in-frame clones and lacks some. This sample has some 150,000 clones, with more than 75% found just once. This TCR was recovered from an adult who received the AZD1222 COVID-19 vaccine. Specimen: peripheral blood, collected 28 days after the second AZD1222 dose. The chain carries TRBV6-6 and TRBJ1-1; 9 nucleotides match TRBD1. This CDR3 reads CASSRPGTGTKDTEAFF. DNA for the CDR3: TGTGCCAGCAGTCGTCCCGGGACAGGGACTAAGGACACTGAAGCTTTCTTT.